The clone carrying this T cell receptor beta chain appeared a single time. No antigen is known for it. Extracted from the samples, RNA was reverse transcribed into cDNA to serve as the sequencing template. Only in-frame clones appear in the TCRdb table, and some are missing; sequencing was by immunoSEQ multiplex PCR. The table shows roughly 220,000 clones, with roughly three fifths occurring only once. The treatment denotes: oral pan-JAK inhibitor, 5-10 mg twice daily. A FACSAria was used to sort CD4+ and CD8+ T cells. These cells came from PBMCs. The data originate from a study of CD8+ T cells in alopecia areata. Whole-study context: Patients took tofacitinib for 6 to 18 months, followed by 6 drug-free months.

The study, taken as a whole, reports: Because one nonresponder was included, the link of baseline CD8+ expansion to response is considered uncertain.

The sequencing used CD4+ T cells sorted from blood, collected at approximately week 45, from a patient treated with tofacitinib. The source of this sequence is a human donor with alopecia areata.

This CDR3 reads CASSLTGANSPLHF. The DNA for the CDR3 is TGTGCCAGCAGTCTCACAGGGGCGAATTCACCCCTCCACTTT. This chain links TRBV27 with TRBJ1-6; 7 bases fit TRBD1. CDR3 length equals 14 residues. Germline CDR1 is MNHEY and CDR2 is SMNVEV (reference sequence). V shed 5 bases and J 7 bases; nucleotides not matched to a gene: 5.